The rows below give T cell receptor beta chains drawn from one sample of a study of blood T cells in healthy people across ages. MiXCR, run by TCRdb on the 5' RACE reads, gives a single entry per CDR3 protein. Among around 800,000 distinct CDR3 sequences listed, 35% to 60% were seen once. Sequencing was done on a sample of blood. These receptors were obtained from a man older than 75 in good health. Each CDR3 is given with its conserved first and last residue. Fields, in order: clone size, J gene, V gene, D gene, CDR3 DNA, CDR3 protein. D genes are given only for firm matches. Clone size is not always given. Where it is, it says once, few, many or a class for expanded clones.

. TRBJ1-2 TRBV18 TRBD1 TGTGCCAGCTCCCGGGGACAGGGCGGCAACTATGGCTACACCTTC CASSRGQGGNYGYTF
. TRBJ2-3 TRBV5-1 . TGCGCCAGCTTCATTAAGGCGGGACCAACAGATACGCAGTATTTT CASFIKAGPTDTQYF
. TRBJ1-5 TRBV7-9 . TGTGCCAGCGGCAAGGGGGTCGGAGGTGGCAGGAGCCAGCCCCAGCATTTT CASGKGVGGGRSQPQHF
many TRBJ2-5 TRBV20-1 . TGCAGTGCTAGAGATCCACGGTACCAAGAGACCCAGTACTTC CSARDPRYQETQYF
. TRBJ2-5 TRBV2 . TGTGCCAGCAGTGAAGCGCTCGGAGGGGAGCGACCTAAGCAGTACTTC CASSEALGGERPKQYF
. TRBJ2-3 TRBV12-3/TRBV12-4 TRBD2 TGTGCCAGCAAGCGGGAGGGCCCTGATACGCAGTATTTT CASKREGPDTQYF
. TRBJ2-1 TRBV20-1 TRBD1 TGCAGTGCTACCGCAGGGGGCATTAGCTCCTACAATGAGCAGTTCTTC CSATAGGISSYNEQFF
. TRBJ1-4 TRBV25-1 . TGTGCCAGCAGGAGGACAGAAACTAATGAAAAACTGTTTTTT CASRRTETNEKLFF
once TRBJ2-7 TRBV7-2 . TGTGCCAGCAGCTTAACGAGCGGTCTTAGGGATGAGCAGTACTTC CASSLTSGLRDEQYF
few TRBJ2-7 TRBV7-2 TRBD2 TGTGCCAGCAGCACCGGGGGGGTGGCTCTGGACGAGCAGTACTTC CASSTGGVALDEQYF
once TRBJ1-1 TRBV12-3/TRBV12-4 . TGTGCCAGCAGTTTACCTGTATATGAAGCTTCCTTT CASSLPVYEASF
. TRBJ2-7 TRBV6-2/TRBV6-3 . TGTGCCAGCAGTTACGATGGACAGAGAGACTACGAGCAGTACTTC CASSYDGQRDYEQYF
. TRBJ1-1 TRBV12-3/TRBV12-4 . TGTGCCAGCAGTTTAGTCTGGACCGAAGCTTTCTTT CASSLVWTEAFF
. TRBJ2-1 TRBV9 . TGTGCCAGCAGCGTGGGACCGCTAGGCATACTAAACAATGAGCAGTTCTTC CASSVGPLGILNNEQFF
few TRBJ2-7 TRBV5-1 . TGCGCCAGCAGCTTGGAGGGGGAGGTGCAGTACTTC CASSLEGEVQYF
few TRBJ2-7 TRBV29-1 . TGCAGCGTTGTAGGGGGGCAGGGGGATCCTCGCTACGAGCAGTACTTC CSVVGGQGDPRYEQYF
. TRBJ2-5 TRBV3-1 . TGTGCCAGCAGCCATCTAGAGACCCAGTACTTC CASSHLETQYF
. TRBJ1-2 TRBV25-1 . TGTGCCAGCAGTGATTCACGCAAACTGCTAGGGATTAATGGCTACACCTTC CASSDSRKLLGINGYTF
once TRBJ2-7 TRBV6-2/TRBV6-3 . TGTGCCAGCAGTTACGATTTGGTCACCGAGCAGTACTTC CASSYDLVTEQYF
. TRBJ2-3 TRBV13 . TGTGCCAGCAGCGAAGGGGGGGGGACAAGCACAGATACGCAGTATTTT CASSEGGGTSTDTQYF
many TRBJ2-5 TRBV4-3 TRBD2 TGCGCCAGCAGCCAAGACGGGGTAGCGGGGGGAGAGACCCAGTACTTC CASSQDGVAGGETQYF
. TRBJ2-7 TRBV12-3/TRBV12-4 . TGTGCCAGCAGCCTACAGGGCATAACGGGCGAGCAGTACTTC CASSLQGITGEQYF
. TRBJ1-6 TRBV6-1 . TGTGCCAGCAGTGAAGCTACGGGGAATTCACCCCTCCACTTT CASSEATGNSPLHF
few TRBJ2-7 TRBV20-1 TRBD2 TGCAGTGCTAAGACTAGCGGGGTGACCTACGAGCAGTACTTC CSAKTSGVTYEQYF
. TRBJ2-1 TRBV7-6 TRBD2 TGTGCCGGCAGCTCCCGACAGGGGCTTTTTCTAGCGGGAGTAAGTGTTGAGCAGTTCTTC CAGSSRQGLFLAGVSVEQFF
few TRBJ2-5 TRBV12-3/TRBV12-4 TRBD2 TGTGCCAGCAGGTTCGGGACTAGCCTAAAGACCCAGTACTTC CASRFGTSLKTQYF
. TRBJ1-5 TRBV9 TRBD1 TGTGCCAGCAGCGGCGGGACAGGGGGAAGTAGCAATCAGCCCCAGCATTTT CASSGGTGGSSNQPQHF